These 14 T cell receptor beta chains came from one sample sequenced in a study of blood T cell repertoires in COVID-19. Generated by immunoSEQ multiplex PCR, the TCRdb table keeps only in-frame clones and is missing some. The data hold a few hundred thousand clones, with around 89% observed a single time. Sequencing was done on a sample of peripheral blood. These receptors were obtained from a young man with acute or convalescent COVID-19.

The CDR3 spells CASSWGGLAENEQFF. DNA for the CDR3: TGTGCCAGCAGCTGGGGGGGACTAGCGGAAAATGAGCAGTTCTTC. The rearrangement uses TRBV5-4 and TRBJ2-1; 11 bases are shared with TRBD2. Looked up from germline, CDR1 is SGHNT and CDR2 is YYREEE (reference sequence). This CDR3 has 15 residues. The junction had 6 bases not matched to a gene; V was cut back by 3 bases and J by 7 bases.

The V call is TRBV11-2, the J call TRBJ2-2, with 8 bases lining up with TRBD1. The V segment lost 5 bases and the J segment 4 bases; nucleotides outside the gene matches: 6. CDR1 and CDR2 (germline): SGHAT, FQNNGV. This CDR3 has 15 amino acids. The CDR3, as DNA: TGTGCCAGCAGCAAGGACAGGGATGGCACCGGGGAGCTGTTTTTT. It translates to CASSKDRDGTGELFF. Drawing the rest from reference TRBV11-2 and TRBJ2-2, the complete variable domain is EAGVAQSPRYKIIEKRQSVAFWCNPISGHATLYWYQQILGQGPKLLIQFQNNGVVDDSQLPKDRFSAERLKGVDSTLKIQPAKLEDSAVYLCASSKDRDGTGELFFGEGSRLTVL.

This chain uses TRBV5-4 with TRBJ2-2; D unresolved. Germline V CDR1 and CDR2: SGHNT, YYREEE (reference sequence). The CDR3 spans 14 residues. V lost 0 bases and J 8 bases, leaving 11 bases between the germline ends. CDR3 DNA sequence: TGTGCCAGCAGCTTGGAATCGGGTTCGGGGGAGCTGTTTTTT. Translating gives CASSLESGSGELFF. Full variable domain (outside the CDR3, taken from reference TRBV5-4 and TRBJ2-2): ETGVTQSPTHLIKTRGQQVTLRCSSQSGHNTVSWYQQALGQGPQFIFQYYREEENGRGNFPPRFSGLQFPNYSSELNVNALELDDSALYLCASSLESGSGELFFGEGSRLTVL.

In its sample, this clone was seen a few times. This chain links TRBV30 with TRBJ2-7; 7 positions agree with TRBD1. Germline CDR1 is GTSNPN and CDR2 is SVGIG (reference sequence). Unmatched junction bases numbered 14, after V lost 3 bases and J lost 0 bases. The CDR3 runs to 17 residues. The CDR3 sequence is CAWRPPLQGLTSYEQYF. The DNA for the CDR3 is TGTGCCTGGAGGCCACCCCTACAGGGGTTAACCTCCTACGAGCAGTACTTC.

The V gene is TRBV27, the J gene TRBJ2-2; tentative D call: TRBD2 (5 bases). The CDR3 spans 13 residues. V lost 6 bases and J lost 4, with 9 bases in between. CDR1 and CDR2 (germline): MNHEY, SMNVEV (reference sequence). CDR3 nucleotide sequence: TGTGCCAGCAGCCGAGGGTCCACCGGGGAGCTGTTTTTT. Amino acid sequence: CASSRGSTGELFF.

V and J are TRBV18 and TRBJ2-4, with 7 bases identical to TRBD1. Trimming at V came to 3 bases and at J to 6 bases, leaving 5 bases not matched to a gene. Germline assignment: CDR1 KGHSH and CDR2 LQKENI. This CDR3 region has 14 residues. The CDR3 here is CASSPQGQSNIQYF. The CDR3, as DNA: TGTGCCAGCTCACCCCAGGGACAGTCAAACATTCAGTACTTC. Full variable domain (remainder filled in from reference TRBV18 and TRBJ2-4): NAGVMQNPRHLVRRRGQEARLRCSPMKGHSHVYWYRQLPEEGLKFMVYLQKENIIDESGMPKERFSAEFPKEGPSILRIQQVVRGDSAAYFCASSPQGQSNIQYFGAGTRLSVL.

V usage is TRBV4-1 and J usage is TRBJ2-3, with 14 bases matching TRBD2. Germline CDR1 and CDR2: MGHRA and YSYEKL. V was clipped by 4 bases and J by 1 base; unmatched bases: 1. This CDR3 is built from 16 residues. The CDR3 protein is CASSRLAGGRTDTQYF. The CDR3 coding sequence is TGCGCCAGCAGCCGACTAGCGGGAGGGCGCACAGATACGCAGTATTTT.

CDR3 region: CASSDPGQGAHGYTF. CDR3 DNA sequence: TGTGCCAGCAGCGATCCGGGACAGGGGGCTCATGGCTACACCTTC. V gene TRBV7-3 combines with J gene TRBJ1-2; TRBD1 agrees at 12 bases. V lost 5 bases, J lost 6 bases, and 7 bases stayed unmatched. In germline, CDR1 is SGHTA, CDR2 FQGTGA. The CDR3 runs 15 residues.

The chain joins TRBV25-1 to TRBJ1-1; weak D call: TRBD1 (5 bases). The V end lost 5 bases, the J end lost 1 base, and 8 bases lay between the germline ends. Germline CDR1 and CDR2: MGHDK and SYGVNS. CDR3 length equals 13 residues. The CDR3 spells CASSSQANTEAFF. As DNA, the CDR3 is TGTGCCAGCAGTTCACAGGCGAACACTGAAGCTTTCTTT.

The chain uses TRBV5-1 and TRBJ2-7; a weak D match, TRBD1 (6 bases). This CDR3 has 14 residues. Germline loops: CDR1 SGHRS, CDR2 YFSETQ. The ends were cut back, 2 bases at V and 2 bases at J, with 11 bases in the middle. CDR3: CASSFQQGPYEQYF. CDR3 sequence (DNA): TGCGCCAGCAGCTTTCAACAGGGACCCTACGAGCAGTACTTC.

V gene TRBV24-1 combines with J gene TRBJ2-7; a weak D match, TRBD1 (6 bases). The germline CDR1 and CDR2 sequences are KGHDR and SFDVKD. The CDR3 loop spans 14 amino acids. V shed 3 bases and J shed 4 bases, with 12 bases lying between them. The chain's CDR3 is CATSDPGQSYEQYF. For the CDR3, the DNA is TGTGCCACCAGTGATCCCGGACAGAGTTACGAGCAGTACTTC.

This chain links TRBV19 with TRBJ1-2; tentative D call: TRBD1 (5 bases). Germline V gives CDR1 LNHDA, CDR2 SQIVND (reference sequence). The CDR3 is 13 residues long. Trimming removed 6 bases from V and 1 base from J, with 9 bases in between. CDR3 protein: CASRTDSNYGYTF. CDR3 DNA sequence: TGTGCCAGTAGGACCGACAGTAACTATGGCTACACCTTC.

The chain joins TRBV11-1 to TRBJ2-3, with unresolved D. Trimming removed 2 bases from V and 4 bases from J, with 10 bases in between. Germline-derived CDR1 and CDR2 are SGHAT and FQDESV (reference sequence). The CDR3 loop spans 14 amino acids. CDR3 sequence (DNA): TGTGCCAGCAGCTTACGCGGTGTCGCAGATACGCAGTATTTT. Encoded protein: CASSLRGVADTQYF.

The gene calls are TRBV4-2 and TRBJ1-3, with 7 bases matching TRBD1. Per germline, CDR1 LGHNA and CDR2 YNFKEQ. V trimming: 4 bases; J trimming: 8 bases; junction bases outside the gene matches: 8. The CDR3 totals 14 residues. CDR3 amino acids: CASSPIDRVDTIYF. CDR3 bases: TGTGCCAGCAGCCCCATAGACAGGGTGGACACCATATATTTT.